This passage covers 15 T cell receptor beta chains from one sample sequenced in a study of cytomegalovirus exposure and HLA in healthy donors. Both 60 Vbeta primers and 13 Jbeta primers went into the PCR. TCRdb's table, derived via immunoSEQ multiplex PCR, lists solely in-frame clones and lacks some. The table has about 82,000 clones, over 65% seen once; the top ten hold 3% to 3.5%. Sequencing was performed on PBMCs. The receptor source for this set is a man in his fifties or sixties in good health and CMV-seronegative.

The chain couples TRBV7-2 to TRBJ1-1; tentative D call: TRBD1 (5 bases). CDR3 length equals 13 residues. CDR1 SGHTA and CDR2 FQGNSA come from the germline V gene. V lost 5 bases and J 6 bases, leaving 13 bases between the germline ends. For the CDR3, the DNA is TGTGCCAGCAGCAGGACACCCACCGCTGAAGCTTTCTTT. Its translation: CASSRTPTAEAFF.

This clone was seen a single time. The J gene is TRBJ2-5, the V gene TRBV27; TRBD1 is a possible D gene (6 bases). CDR1 and CDR2 from the germline V gene are MNHEY and SMNVEV (reference sequence). The CDR3 loop spans 19 amino acids. V dropped 2 bases and J dropped 1 base, with 23 bases sitting between them. CDR3 sequence (DNA): TGTGCCAGCAGTTTAACAGGGCACGGGCTAGCCCAATTCCAAGAGACCCAGTACTTC. Translated: CASSLTGHGLAQFQETQYF.

The CDR3 nucleotides are TGTGCCAGCAGCTGGGGGGGGAACCAAGATACGCAGTATTTT. It encodes CASSWGGNQDTQYF. The J gene is TRBJ2-3, the V gene TRBV7-2, with 7 bases aligning to TRBD2. Germline V lookup: CDR1 SGHTA, CDR2 FQGNSA. This CDR3 region has 14 residues. Germline trimming cut 4 bases from V and 5 bases from J; bases unmatched to any gene: 6.

A single count supports this clone. This rearrangement joins TRBV21-1 to TRBJ2-7; the table assigns TRBD1, which was not confirmed against the DNA. TRBV21-1 is a pseudogene segment. The CDR3 contains 14 residues. The CDR3 sequence is CASDGDRDSYEQYF. The CDR3 DNA follows: TGTGCCAGCGACGGGGACAGGGATTCCTACGAGCAGTACTTC.

This clone appeared many times. The chain combines TRBV6-1 with TRBJ2-1, with 10 bases identical to TRBD2. Germline V gene lookup returns CDR1 MNHNS and CDR2 SASEGT. After removal of 8 bases from V and 6 bases from J, the junction contained 10 bases not matched to a gene. The CDR3 extends over 15 amino acids. The CDR3 DNA sequence: TGTGCCAGCCTTTTCGAACTAGCGGGGATCAATGAGCAGTTCTTC. Encoded protein: CASLFELAGINEQFF.

J is TRBJ2-4 and V is TRBV14, with 7 positions matching TRBD1. Germline CDR1 and CDR2: SGHDN and FVKESK. The V segment lost 4 bases and the J segment 5 bases; nucleotides outside the gene matches: 2. The CDR3 loop spans 13 amino acids. The CDR3 bases are TGTGCCAGCAGCCGGACAGGCCAAAACATTCAGTACTTC. Its protein product is CASSRTGQNIQYF.

The V and J genes are TRBV28 and TRBJ1-1; TRBD1 matches at 12 bases. The CDR3 is 17 amino acids. V shed 7 bases, J shed 5 bases, and the junction held 14 bases outside the gene matches. Germline loops: CDR1 MDHEN, CDR2 SYDVKM. CDR3 region: CASTLTTGDRGRTEAFF. For the CDR3, the DNA is TGTGCCAGCACCCTCACAACCGGGGACAGGGGGCGGACTGAAGCTTTCTTT. The whole variable domain, remainder taken from reference TRBV28 and TRBJ1-1, is DVKVTQSSRYLVKRTGEKVFLECVQDMDHENMFWYRQDPGLGLRLIYFSYDVKMKEKGDIPEGYSVSREKKERFSLILESASTNQTSMYLCASTLTTGDRGRTEAFFGQGTRLTVV.

The V gene is TRBV11-2, the J gene TRBJ1-1, with D possibly matching TRBD1 (5 bases). The germline V gene encodes CDR1 SGHAT and CDR2 FQNNGV. This CDR3 contains 16 residues. The V end lost 2 bases, the J end lost 5 bases, and 18 bases lay between the germline ends. CDR3 sequence (DNA): TGTGCCAGCAGCTTATCAGGCATCGCCAGGGTAACTGAAGCTTTCTTT. Translated, it gives CASSLSGIARVTEAFF.

J is TRBJ1-6 and V is TRBV29-1; no firm D call. This CDR3 has 12 amino acids. V was pared by 2 bases and J by 10 bases, with 9 bases between. Germline assignment: CDR1 SQVTM and CDR2 ANQGSEA. CDR3 in DNA: TGCAGCGTTGAACAGAAGGAGTCACCCCTCCACTTT. Its protein is CSVEQKESPLHF. The full variable domain, completed using reference TRBV29-1 and TRBJ1-6, is SAVISQKPSRDICQRGTSLTIQCQVDSQVTMMFWYRQQPGQSLTLIATANQGSEATYESGFVIDKFPISRPNLTFSTLTVSNMSPEDSSIYLCSVEQKESPLHFGNGTRLTVT.

About this clone: Germline and junction disagree at one end, which may indicate a read error. V gene TRBV7-9 combines with J gene TRBJ2-2, with D perhaps TRBD2 (7 bases). The CDR3 spans 16 residues. Germline CDR1 and CDR2: SEHNR and FQNEAQ (reference sequence). CDR3 region: CSSSSPRGHNTGELFF. The DNA of the CDR3 is TGTTCCAGCAGCTCCCCGCGGGGGCATAACACCGGGGAGCTGTTTTTT.

The chain has TRBV11-3 and TRBJ2-3; no clear D. CDR1 and CDR2 from the germline V gene are SGHNT and YENEEA. This CDR3 has 12 amino acids. Trimming removed 3 bases from V and 8 bases from J, with 9 bases in between. CDR3 sequence: CASSFEVSTQYF. The CDR3 DNA reads TGTGCCAGCAGCTTTGAGGTTTCTACGCAGTATTTT.

This clone was counted a few times. V usage is TRBV28 and J usage is TRBJ2-7; weak D call: TRBD1 (6 bases). The V end lost 5 bases, the J end lost 3 bases, and 14 bases lay between the germline ends. From germline, CDR1 is MDHEN and CDR2 SYDVKM. The CDR3 totals 14 residues. In DNA, the CDR3 is TGTGCCAGCAGTCCACGGGACAAGAGCTACGAGCAGTACTTC. The encoded protein is CASSPRDKSYEQYF. Complete variable domain (other parts from reference TRBV28 and TRBJ2-7): DVKVTQSSRYLVKRTGEKVFLECVQDMDHENMFWYRQDPGLGLRLIYFSYDVKMKEKGDIPEGYSVSREKKERFSLILESASTNQTSMYLCASSPRDKSYEQYFGPGTRLTVT.

The chain combines TRBV7-2 with TRBJ2-7, with D tentatively TRBD1 (6 bases). Trimming stripped 1 base from V and 2 bases from J, with 9 bases between. This CDR3 comprises 14 residues. Germline V gene lookup returns CDR1 SGHTA and CDR2 FQGNSA. CDR3 in amino acids: CASSLGTEPYEQYF. CDR3 bases: TGTGCCAGCAGCTTAGGGACAGAGCCCTACGAGCAGTACTTC.

This clone was counted between two and nine times. The chain has TRBV30 and TRBJ1-3; D is uncertain. V was cut by 0 bases and J by 0 bases, with 9 bases left in between. Germline V lookup: CDR1 GTSNPN, CDR2 SVGIG (reference sequence). The CDR3 is made up of 15 amino acids. The chain's CDR3 is CAWSVQSSSGNTIYF. Here the CDR3 DNA reads TGTGCCTGGAGTGTACAGAGTAGCTCTGGAAACACCATATATTTT.

The sample holds a few counts of this clone. This chain links TRBV6-5 with TRBJ2-5; 10 bases match TRBD2. The trim removed 6 bases at V and 1 base at J, leaving 5 bases unmatched. CDR3 size: 15 residues. Germline assignment: CDR1 MNHEY and CDR2 SVGAGI. As DNA, the CDR3 is TGTGCCAGCAGCTCGTTAGCGGGGGGCCAAGAGACCCAGTACTTC. Translated, it gives CASSSLAGGQETQYF.